The 9 T cell receptor beta chains below were found in one sample sequenced in a study of cytomegalovirus exposure and HLA in healthy donors. 60 Vbeta and 13 Jbeta primers were used in PCR. Produced via immunoSEQ multiplex PCR; TCRdb's table is partial and in-frame only. The sample lists roughly 80,000 clones; over 60% were seen once. The sequenced sample consisted of PBMCs. These TCRs come from a male donor in good health and CMV-seropositive.

The chain employs TRBV30 and TRBJ2-7; TRBD2 is a possible D gene (6 bases). Germline V gene data show CDR1 as GTSNPN and CDR2 as SVGIG (reference sequence). The germline V and J ends were trimmed by 7 bases and 3 bases, with 16 bases remaining between them. The CDR3 extends over 13 amino acids. The CDR3 loop is CAYSRRDGYEQYF. The CDR3, as DNA: TGTGCCTATTCCCGGAGGGACGGCTACGAGCAGTACTTC.

In its sample, this clone was seen a few times. V usage is TRBV18 and J usage is TRBJ2-3, with TRBD1 as a possible D gene (6 bases). V shed 1 base and J shed 5 bases, with 16 bases lying between them. There are 16 residues in the CDR3. Germline V gene data show CDR1 as KGHSH and CDR2 as LQKENI. The CDR3 here is CASSPRRSGQLDTQYF. The CDR3, as DNA: TGTGCCAGCTCACCACGAAGGTCCGGACAGCTAGATACGCAGTATTTT. The full variable domain, its missing parts supplied by reference TRBV18 and TRBJ2-3, is NAGVMQNPRHLVRRRGQEARLRCSPMKGHSHVYWYRQLPEEGLKFMVYLQKENIIDESGMPKERFSAEFPKEGPSILRIQQVVRGDSAAYFCASSPRRSGQLDTQYFGPGTRLTVL.

V gene TRBV13 combines with J gene TRBJ2-7; TRBD2 agrees at 8 bases. The CDR3 length is 16 residues. Germline V lookup: CDR1 PRHDT, CDR2 FYEKMQ (reference sequence). Trimming removed 5 bases from V and 4 bases from J; junction bases left unmatched: 13. CDR3 protein: CASSPSPPGLVYEQYF. CDR3 coding DNA: TGTGCCAGCAGCCCTTCCCCCCCGGGACTAGTGTACGAGCAGTACTTC.

This chain joins TRBV4-1 and TRBJ2-7, with TRBD1 matching 10 bases. Germline trimming cut 5 bases from V and 2 bases from J; bases unmatched to any gene: 12. Germline V gene data show CDR1 as MGHRA and CDR2 as YSYEKL. This CDR3 is built from 17 residues. The CDR3 loop is CASSTGPGQGTPYEQYF. The CDR3 bases are TGCGCCAGCAGCACCGGGCCGGGACAGGGGACCCCCTACGAGCAGTACTTC.

V and J are TRBV7-9 and TRBJ2-1, with D tentatively TRBD1 (5 bases). The CDR3 consists of 11 residues. Looked up from germline, CDR1 is SEHNR and CDR2 is FQNEAQ (reference sequence). Trimming left V 2 bases short and J 9 bases short, with 5 bases between. CDR3 nucleotide sequence: TGTGCCAGCAGCTTAAGGGGTGAGCAGTTCTTC. As protein: CASSLRGEQFF.

This clone was observed a single time. The chain recombines TRBV9 with TRBJ1-5; D remains ambiguous. Germline CDR1 and CDR2: SGDLS and YYNGEE. CDR3 length: 13 residues. With 1 base removed from V and 7 bases from J, the gap between germline ends came to 9 bases. CDR3 amino acids: CASSVTLGQPQHF. CDR3 sequence (DNA): TGTGCCAGCAGCGTAACCCTCGGGCAGCCCCAGCATTTT. The full variable domain, rest sourced from reference TRBV9 and TRBJ1-5, is DSGVTQTPKHLITATGQRVTLRCSPRSGDLSVYWYQQSLDQGLQFLIQYYNGEERAKGNILERFSAQQFPDLHSELNLSSLELGDSALYFCASSVTLGQPQHFGDGTRLSIL.

The V and J genes are TRBV7-3 and TRBJ2-3; TRBD1 agrees at 7 bases. CDR3 size: 15 residues. Trimming removed 5 bases from V and 2 bases from J; junction bases left unmatched: 7. The V gene's germline CDR1 is SGHTA and CDR2 FQGTGA. In DNA form, the CDR3 reads TGTGCCAGCAGCCCTCAGACAGGGCCCACAGATACGCAGTATTTT. Translation: CASSPQTGPTDTQYF.

The chain employs TRBV28 and TRBJ1-2; tentative D call: TRBD1 (5 bases). V was shortened by 3 bases and J by 1 base, with 9 bases between the two germline ends. CDR1 MDHEN and CDR2 SYDVKM come from the germline V gene. The CDR3 spans 14 residues. CDR3 DNA: TGTGCCAGCAGTTTTGACAGATTTAACTATGGCTACACCTTC. It translates to CASSFDRFNYGYTF.

The V call is TRBV19, the J call TRBJ2-7; 9 bases align to TRBD1. Per germline, CDR1 LNHDA and CDR2 SQIVND (reference sequence). CDR3 length: 16 amino acids. J gave up 0 bases and V 6 bases, and 9 bases lay outside the gene matches. CDR3 sequence (DNA): TGTGCCAGTAGGCCTGAAGGGACAGGGTCCTCCTACGAGCAGTACTTC. It yields the protein CASRPEGTGSSYEQYF.